The 16 T cell receptor beta chains reported below all come from one sample, sequenced in a study of cytomegalovirus exposure and HLA in healthy donors (dated by TCRdb to about 2017). The library was prepared using the immunoSEQ multiplex PCR assay. A mixture of 60 forward primers for TCR Vbeta segments and 13 reverse primers for TCR Jbeta segments was used in the multiplex PCR. The source is immuneACCESS, and TCRdb retained only in-frame sequences with V and J called. Part of the clones is not carried over; for the studies checked, unresolved V genes explain less than half of this, and the remainder is unexplained. The sample profile shows about 160,000 clones; about 71% of them were found once. Approximately 1.5% of the sample is in the top ten clones. The sequencing sample was made of PBMCs. These receptors were obtained from a man aged 45-60 years in good health and CMV-seronegative.

Comment on this clone: Different DNA sequences within this sample yield the same CDR3. The V gene is TRBV5-1, the J gene TRBJ2-5, with D tentatively TRBD1 (6 bases). The CDR3 extends over 13 amino acids. Germline CDR1 SGHRS, CDR2 YFSETQ. Trimming cost V 2 bases and J 3 bases, with 8 bases left between them. CDR3 sequence reads: CASSLQGEETQYF. CDR3 DNA: TGCGCCAGCAGCTTACAGGGCGAAGAGACCCAGTACTTC. Based on the CDR3 plus reference TRBV5-1 and TRBJ2-5, the full variable domain is KAGVTQTPRYLIKTRGQQVTLSCSPISGHRSVSWYQQTPGQGLQFLFEYFSETQRNKGNFPGRFSGRQFSNSRSEMNVSTLELGDSALYLCASSLQGEETQYFGPGTRLLVL.

The chain combines TRBV5-5 with TRBJ1-4; TRBD1 might be the D (5 bases). The CDR3 loop spans 13 amino acids. Deletions cut 4 bases from V and 8 bases from J, with 12 bases between. In germline, CDR1 is SGHKS, CDR2 YYEKEE (reference sequence). The CDR3: CASSPLTGEKLFF. The CDR3 DNA reads as TGTGCCAGCAGCCCCCTTACAGGCGAAAAACTGTTTTTT. The variable domain in full, with the rest retrieved from reference TRBV5-5 and TRBJ1-4, is DAGVTQSPTHLIKTRGQQVTLRCSPISGHKSVSWYQQVLGQGPQFIFQYYEKEERGRGNFPDRFSARQFPNYSSELNVNALLLGDSALYLCASSPLTGEKLFFGSGTQLSVL.

The rearrangement uses TRBV18 and TRBJ1-5; unclear D gene. Germline V CDR1 and CDR2: KGHSH, LQKENI. The V end lost 3 bases, the J end lost 3 bases, and 9 bases lay between the germline ends. The CDR3 contains 14 residues. The CDR3 is CASSPNRSNQPQHF. The CDR3 DNA reads as TGTGCCAGCTCACCTAACAGATCCAATCAGCCCCAGCATTTT.

This chain uses TRBV28 with TRBJ1-5; tentative D call: TRBD1 (6 bases). V gave up 2 bases and J gave up 2 bases, with 16 bases separating them. The CDR3 is made up of 17 amino acids. CDR1 MDHEN and CDR2 SYDVKM come from the germline V gene. CDR3 coding DNA: TGTGCCAGCAGTTTAGACAGGTGGGGGAAACGCAATCAGCCCCAGCATTTT. The encoded protein is CASSLDRWGKRNQPQHF. Variable domain in full (rest from reference TRBV28 and TRBJ1-5): DVKVTQSSRYLVKRTGEKVFLECVQDMDHENMFWYRQDPGLGLRLIYFSYDVKMKEKGDIPEGYSVSREKKERFSLILESASTNQTSMYLCASSLDRWGKRNQPQHFGDGTRLSIL.

The chain combines TRBV18 with TRBJ2-7; tentatively, D is TRBD1 (6 bases). This CDR3 has 18 residues. Trimming stripped 0 bases from V and 3 bases from J, with 21 bases between. Germline CDR1 and CDR2: KGHSH and LQKENI. CDR3 bases: TGTGCCAGCTCACCACCCGGGGTGGGCAGGGGAATTAACTACGAGCAGTACTTC. Its translation is CASSPPGVGRGINYEQYF.

This rearrangement joins TRBV6-6 to TRBJ1-2; 8 bases are shared with TRBD1. The CDR3 has 13 amino acids. Trimming removed 7 bases from V and 7 bases from J; junction bases left unmatched: 8. In germline, CDR1 is MNHNY, CDR2 SVGAGI (reference sequence). CDR3 coding DNA: TGTGCCAGCACCCAGGACAGGGACCGTGGCTACACCTTC. It encodes CASTQDRDRGYTF.

The chain employs TRBV6-5 and TRBJ2-7; the D gene is possibly TRBD1 (5 bases). The CDR3 is 14 amino acids. V lost 4 bases to trimming and J lost 3 bases, with 13 bases between them. Per germline, CDR1 MNHEY and CDR2 SVGAGI. In nucleotides, the CDR3 is TGTGCCAGCAGTTCGCTCGACAGAGTCTACGAGCAGTACTTC. It yields the protein CASSSLDRVYEQYF.

The chain joins TRBV7-6 to TRBJ1-4; a weak D match, TRBD1 (5 bases). This CDR3 region has 16 residues. Germline lookup yields CDR1 SGHVS and CDR2 FNYEAQ. The germline V and J ends were trimmed by 1 base and 4 bases, with 13 bases remaining between them. CDR3: CASSLEGNRINEKLFF. CDR3 nucleotide sequence: TGTGCCAGCAGCTTAGAGGGGAACAGGATTAATGAAAAACTGTTTTTT.

The genes are TRBV5-1 and TRBJ2-7; 9 nucleotides match TRBD1. V shed 0 bases, J shed 5 bases, and the junction held 3 bases outside the gene matches. CDR1 and CDR2 from the germline V gene are SGHRS and YFSETQ. The CDR3 is 14 residues long. This CDR3 reads CASSLGTGAHEQYF. The CDR3 DNA follows: TGCGCCAGCAGCTTGGGGACAGGGGCCCACGAGCAGTACTTC.

This clone was seen only a few times. The chain is built from TRBV28 and TRBJ1-2; 7 bases map to TRBD1. V was pared by 3 bases and J by 8 bases, with 3 bases of the junction left unmatched. The germline V gene encodes CDR1 MDHEN and CDR2 SYDVKM. The CDR3 covers 12 residues. For the CDR3, the DNA is TGTGCCAGCAGTTTTGTAGGGGGCGGCTACACCTTC. Protein product: CASSFVGGGYTF.

There are a few counts of this clone. This chain joins TRBV6-1 and TRBJ1-5; possibly TRBD1 for D (6 bases). CDR1 and CDR2 (germline): MNHNS, SASEGT. The length of the CDR3 is 14 residues. Trimming pared 6 bases from V and 1 base from J, leaving 10 bases between. CDR3 region: CASSRDTSNQPQHF. The CDR3, as DNA: TGTGCCAGCAGCCGGGACACGAGCAATCAGCCCCAGCATTTT.

The rearrangement links TRBV14 to TRBJ1-2, with D unclear. Trimming took off 4 bases at V and 4 bases at J, with 10 bases between the two ends. Germline CDR1 SGHDN, CDR2 FVKESK. This CDR3 has 13 amino acids. The CDR3 nucleotides are TGTGCCAGCAGCCCGGGAATCGGCTATGGCTACACCTTC. Translated: CASSPGIGYGYTF.

V and J are TRBV7-3 and TRBJ2-5, with 12 bases aligning to TRBD2. The length of the CDR3 is 14 residues. Germline loops: CDR1 SGHTA, CDR2 FQGTGA. V shed 5 bases and J 5 bases; nucleotides not matched to a gene: 3. CDR3 region: CASSPSGGVETQYF. In nucleotides, the CDR3 is TGTGCCAGCAGCCCTAGCGGGGGGGTGGAGACCCAGTACTTC.

This clone was found a few times. The chain links TRBV29-1 to TRBJ1-1, with 11 bases identical to TRBD1. V was clipped by 3 bases and J by 6 bases; unmatched bases: 18. CDR1 is SQVTM and CDR2 is ANQGSEA in the germline V gene. CDR3 size: 18 residues. Written as DNA, the CDR3 is TGCAGCGTTGAGGGGACAGGGGGGGTGGGAGGCATGGGTTCTGAAGCTTTCTTT. It translates to CSVEGTGGVGGMGSEAFF.

The chain recombines TRBV11-1 with TRBJ2-5, with D uncertain. CDR1 SGHAT and CDR2 FQDESV come from the germline V gene (reference sequence). The CDR3 contains 16 residues. The V gene lost 0 bases and the J gene lost 2 bases, with 13 bases spanning the gap. This CDR3 reads CASSLALGRKQETQYF. CDR3 nucleotide sequence: TGTGCCAGCAGCTTAGCTCTTGGCAGAAAGCAAGAGACCCAGTACTTC.

V and J are TRBV2 and TRBJ1-1; 7 bases agree with TRBD1. Unmatched junction bases numbered 2, after V lost 0 bases and J lost 1 base. The CDR3 is 15 residues long. Germline-derived CDR1 and CDR2 are SNHLY and FYNNEI. CDR3 sequence: CASSEAWTGNTEAFF. In DNA form, the CDR3 reads TGTGCCAGCAGTGAAGCCTGGACAGGGAACACTGAAGCTTTCTTT.